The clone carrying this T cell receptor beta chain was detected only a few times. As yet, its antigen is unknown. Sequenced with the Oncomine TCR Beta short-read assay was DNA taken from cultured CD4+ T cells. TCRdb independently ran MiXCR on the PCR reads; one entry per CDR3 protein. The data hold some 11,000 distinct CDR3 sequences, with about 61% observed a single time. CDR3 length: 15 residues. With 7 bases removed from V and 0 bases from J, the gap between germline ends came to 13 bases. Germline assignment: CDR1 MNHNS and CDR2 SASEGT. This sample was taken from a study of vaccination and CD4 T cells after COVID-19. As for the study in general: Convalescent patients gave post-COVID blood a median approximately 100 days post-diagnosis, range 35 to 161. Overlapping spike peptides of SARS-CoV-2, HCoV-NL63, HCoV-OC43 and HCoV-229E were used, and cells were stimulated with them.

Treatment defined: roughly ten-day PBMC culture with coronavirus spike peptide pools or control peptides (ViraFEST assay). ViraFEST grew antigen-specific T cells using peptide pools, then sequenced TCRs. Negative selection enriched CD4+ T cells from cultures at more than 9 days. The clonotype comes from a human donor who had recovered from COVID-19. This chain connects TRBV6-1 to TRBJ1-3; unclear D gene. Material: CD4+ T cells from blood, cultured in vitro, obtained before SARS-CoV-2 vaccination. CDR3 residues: CASKTTRSSGNTIYF. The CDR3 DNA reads TGTGCCAGCAAAACAACCCGAAGCTCTGGAAACACCATATATTTT.